This is a list of T cell receptor beta chains from one sample in a study of regulatory T cells in long-lasting Graves disease. TCRdb fed the multiplex PCR reads into MiXCR, producing one record per CDR3 protein. Here the sample spans hundreds of thousands of distinct CDR3 sequences, roughly a sixth being singletons. The same data also went into a second study, on T cells in Graves' hyperthyroidism and ophthalmopathy.

This specimen was peripheral blood mononuclear cells (PBMCs), taken at new diagnosis, from a patient treated with antithyroid drugs. All receptors come from a man aged 40-55 years with Graves disease. Both conserved end residues are part of each CDR3. The D gene is left open where the match is weak. Size values are once, few and many counts, or a class for expanded clones, and some rows have none.

clone_size: .; j_call: TRBJ1-1; v_call: TRBV20-1; d_call: TRBD1; cdr3_aa: CSGGQGNTEAFF; cdr3_nt: TGCAGTGGGGGACAGGGGAACACTGAAGCTTTCTTT
clone_size: .; j_call: TRBJ1-1; v_call: TRBV19; d_call: TRBD1; cdr3_aa: CASRMTGVGKAFF; cdr3_nt: TGTGCCAGTAGGATGACAGGGGTAGGAAAAGCTTTCTTT
clone_size: few; j_call: TRBJ1-2; v_call: TRBV9; d_call: TRBD1; cdr3_aa: CASSVGTGGWYGYTF; cdr3_nt: TGTGCCAGCAGCGTAGGGACAGGGGGCTGGTATGGCTACACCTTC
clone_size: many; j_call: TRBJ1-5; v_call: TRBV6-1; d_call: TRBD1; cdr3_aa: CASTYRGQGVFQPQHF; cdr3_nt: TGTGCCAGCACCTACCGGGGACAGGGCGTATTTCAGCCCCAGCATTTT
clone_size: many; j_call: TRBJ2-5; v_call: TRBV7-6; d_call: TRBD1; cdr3_aa: CASSLGTGKLETQYF; cdr3_nt: TGTGCCAGCAGCTTGGGGACAGGGAAATTGGAGACCCAGTACTTC
clone_size: few; j_call: TRBJ2-7; v_call: TRBV4-2; d_call: .; cdr3_aa: CASSLVKTGYEQYF; cdr3_nt: TGTGCCAGCAGCCTGGTAAAGACCGGCTACGAGCAGTACTTC
clone_size: .; j_call: TRBJ2-5; v_call: TRBV2; d_call: .; cdr3_aa: CASSGFGAGETQYF; cdr3_nt: TGTGCCAGCAGTGGTTTCGGGGCAGGGGAGACCCAGTACTTC
clone_size: many; j_call: TRBJ1-5; v_call: TRBV7-8; d_call: TRBD1; cdr3_aa: CASSATGGGNQPQHF; cdr3_nt: TGTGCCAGCAGCGCTACAGGGGGCGGCAATCAGCCCCAGCATTTT
clone_size: many; j_call: TRBJ2-5; v_call: TRBV30; d_call: TRBD2; cdr3_aa: CAWSGLAGGGETQYF; cdr3_nt: TGTGCCTGGAGTGGGCTAGCGGGGGGAGGGGAGACCCAGTACTTC
clone_size: .; j_call: TRBJ2-3; v_call: TRBV5-1; d_call: TRBD2; cdr3_aa: CASSSGLAGAGDTQYF; cdr3_nt: TGCGCCAGCAGCTCGGGACTAGCGGGGGCGGGAGATACGCAGTATTTT
clone_size: many; j_call: TRBJ1-5; v_call: TRBV6-1; d_call: .; cdr3_aa: CASSEVEDQPQHF; cdr3_nt: TGTGCCAGCAGTGAAGTGGAGGATCAGCCCCAGCATTTT
clone_size: many; j_call: TRBJ2-7; v_call: TRBV7-9; d_call: TRBD2; cdr3_aa: CASSLGLSGGNYEQYF; cdr3_nt: TGTGCCAGCAGCTTGGGACTAAGCGGGGGGAACTACGAGCAGTACTTC
clone_size: few; j_call: TRBJ1-5; v_call: TRBV6-1; d_call: .; cdr3_aa: CASSERGHQGYSNQPQHF; cdr3_nt: TGTGCCAGCAGTGAACGGGGACACCAGGGATATAGCAATCAGCCCCAGCATTTT
clone_size: many; j_call: TRBJ2-7; v_call: TRBV6-1; d_call: .; cdr3_aa: CASKRGAGGYEQYF; cdr3_nt: TGTGCCAGCAAGCGCGGCGCCGGGGGCTACGAGCAGTACTTC
clone_size: many; j_call: TRBJ2-1; v_call: TRBV25-1; d_call: .; cdr3_aa: CASSEGDNEQFF; cdr3_nt: TGTGCCAGCAGTGAAGGGGACAATGAGCAGTTCTTC
clone_size: few; j_call: TRBJ2-7; v_call: TRBV20-1; d_call: .; cdr3_aa: CSLPGILAYEQYF; cdr3_nt: TGCAGTCTACCTGGGATCTTAGCCTACGAGCAGTACTTC
clone_size: few; j_call: TRBJ2-7; v_call: TRBV7-2; d_call: .; cdr3_aa: CASSLRPGSYEQYF; cdr3_nt: TGTGCCAGCAGCTTACGTCCCGGTTCCTACGAGCAGTACTTC
clone_size: many; j_call: TRBJ2-7; v_call: TRBV7-6; d_call: .; cdr3_aa: CASKQDFSYEQYF; cdr3_nt: TGTGCCAGCAAACAGGACTTCTCCTACGAGCAGTACTTC
clone_size: many; j_call: TRBJ2-7; v_call: TRBV5-1; d_call: .; cdr3_aa: CASSLVLGLEQYF; cdr3_nt: TGCGCCAGCAGCTTGGTTCTCGGGCTCGAGCAGTACTTC
clone_size: many; j_call: TRBJ2-5; v_call: TRBV6-1; d_call: TRBD1; cdr3_aa: CASRMGQGRQETQYF; cdr3_nt: TGTGCCAGCAGGATGGGACAGGGGAGACAAGAGACCCAGTACTTC
clone_size: many; j_call: TRBJ2-7; v_call: TRBV5-1; d_call: TRBD2; cdr3_aa: CASSPGLVYEQYF; cdr3_nt: TGCGCCAGCAGCCCTGGACTAGTCTACGAGCAGTACTTC
clone_size: few; j_call: TRBJ2-2; v_call: TRBV15; d_call: .; cdr3_aa: CATSRDRGLRDGTGELFF; cdr3_nt: TGTGCCACCAGCAGAGATCGCGGGTTACGGGATGGCACCGGGGAGCTGTTTTTT
clone_size: few; j_call: TRBJ2-7; v_call: TRBV11-2; d_call: .; cdr3_aa: CASSLGGNSPYEQYF; cdr3_nt: TGTGCCAGCAGCTTGGGCGGGAACTCCCCCTACGAGCAGTACTTC
clone_size: few; j_call: TRBJ2-1; v_call: TRBV20-1; d_call: TRBD1; cdr3_aa: CSADTNRGRYNEQFF; cdr3_nt: TGCAGTGCTGATACTAACAGGGGGCGGTACAATGAGCAGTTCTTC
clone_size: many; j_call: TRBJ2-1; v_call: TRBV27; d_call: .; cdr3_aa: CASSLTHVLEQFF; cdr3_nt: TGTGCCAGCAGCCTTACACATGTGCTTGAGCAGTTCTTC
clone_size: many; j_call: TRBJ1-2; v_call: TRBV5-8; d_call: TRBD1; cdr3_aa: CASSPGQGSYTF; cdr3_nt: TGTGCCAGCAGCCCCGGACAGGGAAGCTACACCTTC
clone_size: many; j_call: TRBJ2-5; v_call: TRBV28; d_call: .; cdr3_aa: CASSSGQIQETQYF; cdr3_nt: TGTGCCAGCAGTTCTGGACAGATCCAAGAGACCCAGTACTTC
clone_size: few; j_call: TRBJ2-6; v_call: TRBV25-1; d_call: .; cdr3_aa: CASSATKGVANVLTF; cdr3_nt: TGTGCCAGCAGTGCCACTAAGGGGGTTGCCAACGTCCTGACTTTC
clone_size: many; j_call: TRBJ2-3; v_call: TRBV12-3/TRBV12-4; d_call: TRBD1; cdr3_aa: CASSLWTGAPDTQYF; cdr3_nt: TGTGCCAGCAGTTTATGGACAGGGGCTCCAGATACGCAGTATTTT
clone_size: many; j_call: TRBJ2-1; v_call: TRBV2; d_call: .; cdr3_aa: CASKVGDEQFF; cdr3_nt: TGTGCCAGCAAGGTTGGCGATGAGCAGTTCTTC
clone_size: .; j_call: TRBJ2-2; v_call: TRBV11-3; d_call: TRBD1; cdr3_aa: CASSLTGYSGELFF; cdr3_nt: TGTGCCAGCAGCTTGACAGGGTACTCCGGGGAGCTGTTTTTT
clone_size: many; j_call: TRBJ2-5; v_call: TRBV11-2; d_call: TRBD1; cdr3_aa: CASSRGQGFETQYF; cdr3_nt: TGTGCCAGCAGCCGGGGACAGGGCTTTGAGACCCAGTACTTC
clone_size: many; j_call: TRBJ2-7; v_call: TRBV20-1; d_call: .; cdr3_aa: CSALNSGGREQYF; cdr3_nt: TGCAGTGCTTTAAACAGCGGCGGGCGGGAGCAGTACTTC
clone_size: few; j_call: TRBJ2-2; v_call: TRBV10-3; d_call: .; cdr3_aa: CAISEAALLRRRNTGELFF; cdr3_nt: TGTGCCATCAGTGAGGCGGCCCTCCTCCGACGGAGAAACACCGGGGAGCTGTTTTTT
clone_size: many; j_call: TRBJ2-2; v_call: TRBV18; d_call: .; cdr3_aa: CASSDHIGELFF; cdr3_nt: TGTGCCAGCTCGGATCATATCGGGGAGCTGTTTTTT
clone_size: many; j_call: TRBJ2-7; v_call: TRBV20-1; d_call: .; cdr3_aa: CSVQAGGIYEQYF; cdr3_nt: TGCAGTGTCCAGGCAGGGGGGATCTACGAGCAGTACTTC
clone_size: many; j_call: TRBJ1-5; v_call: TRBV28; d_call: .; cdr3_aa: CASSLQGFTVNQPQHF; cdr3_nt: TGTGCCAGCAGTTTACAGGGCTTTACCGTCAATCAGCCCCAGCATTTT
clone_size: few; j_call: TRBJ2-2; v_call: TRBV19; d_call: .; cdr3_aa: CASKSLNANTGELFF; cdr3_nt: TGTGCCAGTAAATCCCTCAACGCGAACACCGGGGAGCTGTTTTTT
clone_size: many; j_call: TRBJ2-3; v_call: TRBV20-1; d_call: .; cdr3_aa: CGAERQESTDTQYF; cdr3_nt: TGCGGTGCTGAAAGACAGGAAAGCACAGATACGCAGTATTTT
clone_size: .; j_call: TRBJ2-5; v_call: TRBV29-1; d_call: .; cdr3_aa: CSVAQGGETQYF; cdr3_nt: TGCAGCGTTGCACAAGGGGGGGAGACCCAGTACTTC
clone_size: .; j_call: TRBJ2-5; v_call: TRBV9; d_call: TRBD1; cdr3_aa: CASSITGTGGQETQYF; cdr3_nt: TGTGCCAGCAGCATAACCGGGACAGGGGGCCAAGAGACCCAGTACTTC
clone_size: .; j_call: TRBJ1-6; v_call: TRBV20-1; d_call: .; cdr3_aa: CSASPGFYNSPLHF; cdr3_nt: TGCAGTGCCAGTCCAGGTTTTTATAATTCACCCCTCCACTTT
clone_size: .; j_call: TRBJ2-3; v_call: TRBV6-2/TRBV6-3; d_call: TRBD2; cdr3_aa: CASAGTSGADTQYF; cdr3_nt: TGTGCCAGCGCCGGGACTAGCGGGGCAGATACGCAGTATTTT
clone_size: .; j_call: TRBJ1-6; v_call: TRBV7-6; d_call: .; cdr3_aa: CASSSQVPLSYNSPLHF; cdr3_nt: TGTGCCAGCAGTTCACAGGTCCCACTCTCCTATAATTCACCCCTCCACTTT
clone_size: many; j_call: TRBJ1-2; v_call: TRBV5-1; d_call: TRBD1; cdr3_aa: CASSIGTANGYTF; cdr3_nt: TGCGCCAGCAGCATCGGGACAGCAAATGGCTACACCTTC
clone_size: many; j_call: TRBJ2-5; v_call: TRBV6-5; d_call: .; cdr3_aa: CASSYSGLAQETQYF; cdr3_nt: TGTGCCAGCAGTTACTCGGGACTTGCCCAAGAGACCCAGTACTTC
clone_size: many; j_call: TRBJ2-1; v_call: TRBV9; d_call: .; cdr3_aa: CASSARDTSYNEQFF; cdr3_nt: TGTGCCAGCAGCGCCCGGGACACCTCCTACAATGAGCAGTTCTTC
clone_size: many; j_call: TRBJ2-7; v_call: TRBV6-1; d_call: .; cdr3_aa: CASKKGGDSYEQYF; cdr3_nt: TGTGCCAGCAAAAAAGGAGGGGACTCCTACGAGCAGTACTTC